The clone carrying this T cell receptor (beta chain) was found a few times. Antigen: not known. The survey-level immunoSEQ assay was used. Measured with immunoSEQ multiplex PCR; TCRdb has only the in-frame clones, and not every one. The sample shows under 55,000 clones, just over 85% of them seen only once. The germline gives CDR1 SQVTM, CDR2 ANQGSEA. Trimming left V 3 bases short and J 2 bases short, with 8 bases between. This CDR3 is built from 12 residues. This sample was included in a study of STAT5B mutations in CD4+ large granular lymphocyte leukemia. Whole-study findings and limits: Without putative leukemic clones, patient CD4-sorted repertoires remained more clonal than healthy CD4+ repertoires. 8/27 top patient clones versus 2/35 control clones were TRBV06-family.

Material for sequencing was CD4+ T cells from blood buffy coats. V and J are TRBV29-1 and TRBJ2-7; D remains ambiguous. The origin of this receptor is a human donor in good health. The CDR3 DNA reads as TGCAGCGTTGAGCAGGATCCCTACGAGCAGTACTTC. Its protein product is CSVEQDPYEQYF.